This T cell receptor beta chain was found in a study of blood T cell repertoires in COVID-19. Study details: The United States, Italy and Spain supplied acute and convalescent COVID-19 samples. T cells, B-cell-depleted T cells, or PBMCs supplied cDNA or gDNA.

Methods used by the authors: How many nucleated cells were present was estimated from reference gene primer amplification. TCRdb's copy holds only in-frame clones and misses some; the assay was immunoSEQ multiplex PCR. The V and J calls and clone size are taken from that table; D and trimming were inferred from the DNA. The sample yields about 420,000 clones, 70% to 90% seen once. V gave up 3 bases and J gave up 1 base, with 6 bases separating them. The germline gives CDR1 SGHTA, CDR2 FQGNSA. The CDR3 contains 14 residues. Patients at the Seattle site were enrolled during active infection and followed longitudinally.

The receptor comes from a man aged 18-30 years with COVID-19, enrolled during active disease. The source material was peripheral blood. J is TRBJ2-2 and V is TRBV7-2; D uncertain. CDR3 bases: TGTGCCAGCAGCTTGGGCCTGAACACCGGGGAGCTGTTTTTT. Residues: CASSLGLNTGELFF.